These 20 T cell receptor beta chains came from one sample sequenced in a study of T cells in Graves' hyperthyroidism and ophthalmopathy. From RNA transcripts, TCR beta CDR3 regions were amplified. RT-PCR in the first round (using the HTBI primer set) targeted the TCR CDR3. TCRdb independently ran MiXCR on the multiplex PCR reads; one entry per CDR3 protein. The data show hundreds of thousands of distinct CDR3 sequences, with roughly 40% seen just once and over 8% held by the top ten. Sequencing was done on a sample of blood. The receptors shown here come from a man in his late teens or twenties with Graves' hyperthyroidism.

In its sample, this clonotype was seen a few times. This chain links TRBV7-9 with TRBJ2-7, with 7 bases fitting TRBD2. The V gene end was trimmed by 5 bases and the J gene end by 2 bases; junction bases not matched to a gene: 6. This CDR3 contains 14 residues. Looked up from germline, CDR1 is SEHNR and CDR2 is FQNEAQ (reference sequence). This CDR3 reads CASSTGLRPYEQYF. In nucleotides, the CDR3 is TGTGCCAGCAGCACGGGACTACGGCCCTACGAGCAGTACTTC.

This clonotype was seen repeatedly, ten times or more. Sequence at one end of the junction differs from germline and may be a read error. This sequence joins TRBV5-1 and TRBJ1-1; D not certain. CDR1 is SGHRS, CDR2 YFSETQ, per germline. The CDR3 has 14 amino acids. The CDR3 DNA follows: TGTGCCAGCAGCTTGGCGGGCCAGAACACTGAAGCTTTCTTT. Translated: CASSLAGQNTEAFF.

As to this clonotype: Germline and junction disagree at one end, which may indicate a read error. The chain carries TRBV5-5 and TRBJ2-1; 7 bases are shared with TRBD1. Germline V gene data show CDR1 as SGHKS and CDR2 as YYEKEE (reference sequence). This CDR3 comprises 15 residues. In DNA, the CDR3 is TGCGCCAGTACGGTGGCCGGGACAGACTATTACGAGCAGTTCTTC. Translating it yields CASTVAGTDYYEQFF.

Comments on this clonotype: A much larger clone differs from this one at a single base, so this may be a read error. This rearrangement joins TRBV24-1 to TRBJ2-7; D may be TRBD2 (5 bases). There are 13 residues in the CDR3. CDR1 and CDR2 from the germline V gene are KGHDR and SFDVKD. Trimming stripped 4 bases from V and 1 base from J, with 7 bases between. CDR3 bases: TGTGCCACCAGTGACGGCGGGTCCTACGAGCAGTACTTC. The encoded protein is CATSDGGSYEQYF.

The rearrangement links TRBV28 to TRBJ1-1, with 7 bases fitting TRBD1. The CDR3 runs 13 residues. Per germline, CDR1 MDHEN and CDR2 SYDVKM. Losses at the gene ends were 6 bases for V and 8 bases for J; bases not matched to a gene: 9. CDR3 sequence reads: CASSATGVGEAFF. CDR3 DNA sequence: TGTGCCAGCAGCGCCACAGGGGTGGGAGAAGCTTTCTTT. Full variable domain (remainder filled in from reference TRBV28 and TRBJ1-1): DVKVTQSSRYLVKRTGEKVFLECVQDMDHENMFWYRQDPGLGLRLIYFSYDVKMKEKGDIPEGYSVSREKKERFSLILESASTNQTSMYLCASSATGVGEAFFGQGTRLTVV.

This clonotype was found many times. The gene calls are TRBV19 and TRBJ1-5, with D perhaps TRBD1 (5 bases). The CDR3 is made up of 12 amino acids. Per the germline V gene, CDR1 is LNHDA and CDR2 is SQIVND (reference sequence). The V and J ends lost 5 bases and 7 bases respectively, with 9 bases between them. The CDR3 loop is CASSPGTQPQHF. CDR3 in DNA: TGTGCCAGTAGTCCCGGGACGCAGCCCCAGCATTTT.

This clonotype has a handful of counts. The chain links TRBV25-1 to TRBJ2-7; D is possibly TRBD1 (5 bases). CDR1 MGHDK and CDR2 SYGVNS come from the germline V gene. CDR3 length equals 17 residues. Deletions cut 5 bases from V and 3 bases from J, with 23 bases between. CDR3 in amino acids: CASSSPGWAPDNYEQYF. In DNA, the CDR3 is TGTGCCAGCAGTTCCCCGGGTTGGGCACCGGACAACTACGAGCAGTACTTC.

The chain couples TRBV20-1 to TRBJ2-7; possibly TRBD1 for D (5 bases). Trimming stripped 0 bases from V and 1 base from J, with 13 bases between. Germline CDR1 DFQATT, CDR2 SNEGSKA (reference sequence). This CDR3 comprises 15 residues. CDR3 nucleotides: TGCAGTGCTAGAGATGGGGCGGCAAAGTCCTACGAGCAGTACTTC. The encoded protein is CSARDGAAKSYEQYF.

The chain carries TRBV20-1 and TRBJ2-5, with D tentatively TRBD1 (5 bases). Per germline, CDR1 DFQATT and CDR2 SNEGSKA (reference sequence). Trimming shortened V by 8 bases and J by 5 bases, and 15 bases separated the two germline ends. This CDR3 has 12 amino acids. CDR3 nucleotides: TGCAGTAAATCAGGGATCGGGGAGACCCAGTACTTC. Its protein is CSKSGIGETQYF.

This chain links TRBV19 with TRBJ1-5, with D possibly TRBD1 on 5 matching bases. Trimming took 9 bases from V and 4 from J, leaving 16 bases between them. Germline CDR1 LNHDA, CDR2 SQIVND (reference sequence). The CDR3 is 14 amino acids. CDR3 loop: CASEHRDGNQPQHF. The DNA for the CDR3 is TGTGCCAGCGAACACCGGGACGGTAATCAGCCCCAGCATTTT. The variable domain in full, with the rest retrieved from reference TRBV19 and TRBJ1-5, is DGGITQSPKYLFRKEGQNVTLSCEQNLNHDAMYWYRQDPGQGLRLIYYSQIVNDFQKGDIAEGYSVSREKKESFPLTVTSAQKNPTAFYLCASEHRDGNQPQHFGDGTRLSIL.

In the case of this clonotype: A read error may be the cause here, since a much bigger clone is one base away. The rearrangement uses TRBV7-2 and TRBJ1-3; D gene uncertain. Germline assignment: CDR1 SGHTA and CDR2 FQGNSA. The CDR3 is 15 residues long. The CDR3 reads CSSSFVRTSGNTIYF. The CDR3 nucleotides read TGTTCCAGCAGCTTCGTCAGGACCTCTGGAAACACCATATATTTT.

This clonotype appeared many times. The CDR3 nucleotides are TGTGCCATCAGTGCGTCCGCAAGAAGCGGGGGGGCCGAGCAGTACTTC. Amino acid sequence: CAISASARSGGAEQYF. J is TRBJ2-7 and V is TRBV10-3; 10 bases align to TRBD2. In germline, CDR1 is ENHRY, CDR2 SYGVKD. The V gene end was trimmed by 4 bases and the J gene end by 6 bases; junction bases not matched to a gene: 12. The CDR3 length is 16 residues.

This rearrangement joins TRBV29-1 to TRBJ1-2, with D maybe TRBD1 (6 bases). The V and J ends lost 8 bases and 3 bases respectively, with 16 bases between them. Germline CDR1 is SQVTM and CDR2 is ANQGSEA. CDR3 length: 13 amino acids. CDR3 region: CSSPGQRHYGYTF. CDR3 DNA: TGCAGCTCGCCCGGACAGCGACACTATGGCTACACCTTC.

The table lists this clonotype with a count of one. This chain joins TRBV10-3 and TRBJ1-2; 7 positions agree with TRBD1. The CDR3 is 13 amino acids. CDR1 ENHRY and CDR2 SYGVKD come from the germline V gene. Germline trimming cut 8 bases from V and 2 bases from J; bases unmatched to any gene: 5. The CDR3 region has the DNA TGTGCCATCGGGGACAGTATCAACTATGGCTACACCTTC. Translating it yields CAIGDSINYGYTF.

With respect to this clonotype: A single base separates this from a much larger clone, so it may be a read error. Because the CDR3 is missing its conserved closing phenylalanine or tryptophan, this is likely a read error. The chain employs TRBV7-9 and TRBJ1-2, with D possibly being TRBD1 (6 bases). This CDR3 comprises 14 residues. V lost 1 base and J lost 2, with 8 bases in between. In germline, CDR1 is SEHNR, CDR2 FQNEAQ (reference sequence). This CDR3 is CASSLVGGNYGYTL. The CDR3 DNA reads as TGTGCCAGCAGCTTAGTAGGGGGGAACTATGGCTACACCCTC.

The chain is built from TRBV7-9 and TRBJ2-2; a weak D match, TRBD1 (8 bases). The CDR3 covers 15 residues. V shed 5 bases and J shed 6 bases, with 16 bases lying between them. CDR1 is SEHNR, CDR2 FQNEAQ, per germline (reference sequence). As DNA, the CDR3 is TGTGCCAGCAGCAGTTGGACAGGGAGGGCCGGGGAGCTGTTTTTT. Protein sequence: CASSSWTGRAGELFF.

The chain is built from TRBV2 and TRBJ1-1, with no clear D. CDR1 is SNHLY, CDR2 FYNNEI, per germline. CDR3 length: 10 residues. The germline V and J ends were trimmed by 7 bases and 6 bases, with 6 bases remaining between them. This CDR3 reads CASMKAEAFF. In nucleotides, the CDR3 is TGTGCCAGCATGAAGGCTGAAGCTTTCTTT.

The gene calls are TRBV29-1 and TRBJ1-4; 8 bases map to TRBD1. This CDR3 comprises 12 residues. V lost 6 bases to trimming and J lost 8 bases; unmatched junction nucleotides: 5. CDR1 and CDR2 (germline): SQVTM, ANQGSEA. CDR3 loop: CSVRTGTEKLFF. Written as DNA, the CDR3 is TGCAGCGTAAGGACAGGGACCGAAAAACTGTTTTTT.

The count of this clonotype is one. The chain combines TRBV29-1 with TRBJ2-5; D may be TRBD2 (6 bases). Germline lookup yields CDR1 SQVTM and CDR2 ANQGSEA. The ends were cut back, 8 bases at V and 5 bases at J, with 15 bases in the middle. The CDR3 is 12 amino acids. The CDR3 protein is CSSWGVGETQYF. The CDR3 region has the DNA TGCAGCTCCTGGGGGGTAGGGGAGACCCAGTACTTC.

The gene calls are TRBV2 and TRBJ1-4; the D is unclear. Germline CDR1 reads SNHLY; CDR2 reads FYNNEI. The CDR3 is 12 amino acids. V lost 1 base and J lost 11, with 8 bases in between. This CDR3 reads CASSEVEGKLFF. Here the CDR3 DNA reads TGTGCCAGCAGTGAAGTAGAGGGCAAACTGTTTTTT.